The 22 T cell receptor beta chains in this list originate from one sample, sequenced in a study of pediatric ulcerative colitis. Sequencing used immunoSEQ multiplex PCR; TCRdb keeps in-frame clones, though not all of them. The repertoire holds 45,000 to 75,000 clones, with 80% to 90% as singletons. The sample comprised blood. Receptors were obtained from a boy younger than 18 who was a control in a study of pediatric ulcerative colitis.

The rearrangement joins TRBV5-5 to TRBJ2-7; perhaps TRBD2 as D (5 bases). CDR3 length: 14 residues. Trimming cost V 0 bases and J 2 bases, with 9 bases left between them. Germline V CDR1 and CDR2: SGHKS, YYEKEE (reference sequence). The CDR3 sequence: CASSLAGDPYEQYF. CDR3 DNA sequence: TGTGCCAGCAGCTTGGCCGGGGATCCCTACGAGCAGTACTTC.

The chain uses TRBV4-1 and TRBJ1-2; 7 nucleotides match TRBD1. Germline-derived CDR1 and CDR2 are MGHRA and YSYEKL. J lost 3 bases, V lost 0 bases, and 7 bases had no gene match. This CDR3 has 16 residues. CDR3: CASSQDLRQGYYGYTF. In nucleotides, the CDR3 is TGCGCCAGCAGCCAAGATCTTCGACAGGGATACTATGGCTACACCTTC.

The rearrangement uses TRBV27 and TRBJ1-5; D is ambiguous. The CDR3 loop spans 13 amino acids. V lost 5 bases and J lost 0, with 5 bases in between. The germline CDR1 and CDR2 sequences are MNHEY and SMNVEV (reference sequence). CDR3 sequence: CASSEGSNQPQHF. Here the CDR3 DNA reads TGTGCCAGCAGTGAGGGTAGCAATCAGCCCCAGCATTTT.

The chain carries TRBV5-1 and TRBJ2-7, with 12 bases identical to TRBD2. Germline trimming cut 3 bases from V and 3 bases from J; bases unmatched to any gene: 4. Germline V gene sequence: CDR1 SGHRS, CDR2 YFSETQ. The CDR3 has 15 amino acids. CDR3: CASSSTSGSLYEQYF. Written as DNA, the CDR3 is TGCGCCAGCAGCTCGACTAGCGGGAGCCTCTACGAGCAGTACTTC.

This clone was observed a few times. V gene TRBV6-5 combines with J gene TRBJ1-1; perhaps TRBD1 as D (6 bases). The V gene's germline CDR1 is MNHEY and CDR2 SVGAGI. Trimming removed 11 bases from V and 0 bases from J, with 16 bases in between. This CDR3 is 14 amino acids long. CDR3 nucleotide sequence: TGTGCCGCCAGTAGGGGGGCCATGAACACTGAAGCTTTCTTT. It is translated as CAASRGAMNTEAFF.

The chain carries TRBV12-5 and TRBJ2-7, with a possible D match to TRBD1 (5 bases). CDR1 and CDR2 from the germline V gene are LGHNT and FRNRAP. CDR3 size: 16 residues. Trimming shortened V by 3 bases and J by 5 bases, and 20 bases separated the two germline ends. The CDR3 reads CASGFKTDSQAHEQYF. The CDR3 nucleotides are TGTGCTAGTGGTTTCAAGACCGACAGCCAAGCCCACGAGCAGTACTTC.

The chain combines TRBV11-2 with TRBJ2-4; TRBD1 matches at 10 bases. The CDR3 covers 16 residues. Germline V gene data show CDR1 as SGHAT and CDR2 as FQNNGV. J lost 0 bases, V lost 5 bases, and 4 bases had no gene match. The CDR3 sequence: CASSTRTGGAKNIQYF. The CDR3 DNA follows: TGTGCCAGCAGCACCCGGACAGGGGGAGCCAAAAACATTCAGTACTTC.

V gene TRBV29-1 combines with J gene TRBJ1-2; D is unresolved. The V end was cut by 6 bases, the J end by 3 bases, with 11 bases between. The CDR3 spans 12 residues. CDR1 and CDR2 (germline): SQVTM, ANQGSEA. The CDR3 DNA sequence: TGCAGCGTGCTCGGTGACGACTATGGCTACACCTTC. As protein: CSVLGDDYGYTF.

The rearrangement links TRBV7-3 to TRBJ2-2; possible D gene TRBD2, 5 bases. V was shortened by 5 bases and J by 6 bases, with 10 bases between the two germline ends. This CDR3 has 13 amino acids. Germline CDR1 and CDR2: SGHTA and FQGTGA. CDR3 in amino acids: CASSGPRAGELFF. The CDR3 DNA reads TGTGCCAGCAGCGGCCCGAGGGCCGGGGAGCTGTTTTTT.

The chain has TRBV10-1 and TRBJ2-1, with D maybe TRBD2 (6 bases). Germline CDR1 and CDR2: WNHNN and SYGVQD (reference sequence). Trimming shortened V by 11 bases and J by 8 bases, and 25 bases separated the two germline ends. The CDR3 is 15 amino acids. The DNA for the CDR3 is TGCGCCTGTATCAAGCGGGTTAAGGCGGTATATGAGCAGTTCTTC. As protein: CACIKRVKAVYEQFF.

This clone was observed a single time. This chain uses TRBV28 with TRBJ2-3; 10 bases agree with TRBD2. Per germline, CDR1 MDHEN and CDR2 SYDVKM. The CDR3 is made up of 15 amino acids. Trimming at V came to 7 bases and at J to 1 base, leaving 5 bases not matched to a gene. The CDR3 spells CASTTGTSGTDTQYF. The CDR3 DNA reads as TGTGCCAGCACAACCGGGACTAGCGGCACAGATACGCAGTATTTT.

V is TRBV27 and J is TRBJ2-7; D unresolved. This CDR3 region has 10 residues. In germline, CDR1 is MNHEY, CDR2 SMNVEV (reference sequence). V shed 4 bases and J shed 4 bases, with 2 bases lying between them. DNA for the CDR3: TGTGCCAGCAGTTCATACGAGCAGTACTTC. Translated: CASSSYEQYF.

The CDR3 reads CASSDRVVLGEQYF. CDR3 sequence (DNA): TGCGCCAGCAGTGACAGGGTCGTATTGGGCGAGCAGTACTTC. J is TRBJ2-7 and V is TRBV10-2; D possibly corresponds to TRBD1 (5 bases). V gave up 3 bases and J gave up 6 bases, with 15 bases separating them. Germline loops: CDR1 WSHSY, CDR2 SAAADI. The length of the CDR3 is 14 residues.

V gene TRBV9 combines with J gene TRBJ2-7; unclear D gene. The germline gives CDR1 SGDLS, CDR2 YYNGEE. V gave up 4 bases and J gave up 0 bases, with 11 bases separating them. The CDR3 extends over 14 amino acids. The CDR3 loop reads CASSLAPDSYEQYF. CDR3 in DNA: TGTGCCAGCAGCTTAGCACCTGACTCCTACGAGCAGTACTTC.

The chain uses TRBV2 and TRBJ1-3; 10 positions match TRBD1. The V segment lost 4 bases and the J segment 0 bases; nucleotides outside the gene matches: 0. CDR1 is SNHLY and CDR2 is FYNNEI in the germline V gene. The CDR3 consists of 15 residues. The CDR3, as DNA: TGTGCCAGCAGTGGGACAGGGGGCTCTGGAAACACCATATATTTT. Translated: CASSGTGGSGNTIYF.

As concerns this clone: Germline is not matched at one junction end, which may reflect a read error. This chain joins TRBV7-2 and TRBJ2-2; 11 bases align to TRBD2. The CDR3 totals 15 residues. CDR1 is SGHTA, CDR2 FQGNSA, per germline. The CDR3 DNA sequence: TGTGCCAGCAGCCTAGCGGGGGGGAACACCGGGGAGCTGTTTTTT. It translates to CASSLAGGNTGELFF. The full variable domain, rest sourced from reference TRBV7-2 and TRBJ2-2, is GAGVSQSPSNKVTEKGKDVELRCDPISGHTALYWYRQSLGQGLEFLIYFQGNSAPDKSGLPSDRFSAERTGGSVSTLTIQRTQQEDSAVYLCASSLAGGNTGELFFGEGSRLTVL.

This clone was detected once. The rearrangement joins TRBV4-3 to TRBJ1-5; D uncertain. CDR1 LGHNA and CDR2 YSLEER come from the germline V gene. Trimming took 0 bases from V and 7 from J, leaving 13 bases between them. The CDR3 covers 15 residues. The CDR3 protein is CASSQDGESNQPQHF. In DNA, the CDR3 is TGCGCCAGCAGCCAAGATGGGGAGAGTAACCAGCCCCAGCATTTT.

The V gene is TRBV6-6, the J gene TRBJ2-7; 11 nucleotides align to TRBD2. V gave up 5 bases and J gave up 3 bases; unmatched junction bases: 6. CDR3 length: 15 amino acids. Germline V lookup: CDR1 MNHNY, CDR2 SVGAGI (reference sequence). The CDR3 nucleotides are TGTGCCAGCAGTACTCTAGCGGGAGGAGTCTACGAGCAGTACTTC. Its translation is CASSTLAGGVYEQYF.

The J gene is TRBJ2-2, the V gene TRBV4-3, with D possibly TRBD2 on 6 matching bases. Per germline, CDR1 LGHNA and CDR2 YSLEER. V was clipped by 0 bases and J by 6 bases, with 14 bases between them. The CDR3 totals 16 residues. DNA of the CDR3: TGCGCCAGCAGCCAAGATTCGGGGCGGGGCGCCGGGGAGCTGTTTTTT. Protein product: CASSQDSGRGAGELFF.

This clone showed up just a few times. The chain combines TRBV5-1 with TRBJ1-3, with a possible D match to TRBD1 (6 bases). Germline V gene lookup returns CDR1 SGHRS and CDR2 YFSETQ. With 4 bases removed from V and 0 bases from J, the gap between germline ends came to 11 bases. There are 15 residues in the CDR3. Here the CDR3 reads CASSTHRASGNTIYF. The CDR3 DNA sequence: TGCGCCAGCAGCACCCACAGGGCCTCTGGAAACACCATATATTTT.

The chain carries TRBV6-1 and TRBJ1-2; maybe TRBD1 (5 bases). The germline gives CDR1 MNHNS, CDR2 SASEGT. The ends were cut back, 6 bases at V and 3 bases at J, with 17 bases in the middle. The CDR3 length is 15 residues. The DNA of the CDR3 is TGTGCCAGCAGCGGACGACAGTACTGGCACTATGGCTACACCTTC. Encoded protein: CASSGRQYWHYGYTF.

CDR3 sequence (DNA): TGTGCCAGCAGCTTGTCTAGAGACACCGGGGAGCTGTTTTTT. Encoded protein: CASSLSRDTGELFF. V gene TRBV5-6 combines with J gene TRBJ2-2; no reliable D call. The V end lost 1 base, the J end lost 3 bases, and 7 bases lay between the germline ends. Germline-derived CDR1 and CDR2 are SGHDT and YYEEEE. CDR3 length equals 14 residues.